This T cell receptor (beta chain) derives from a study of T-cell memory formation after mild COVID-19. Overall study results and limits: Researchers found some responding clones in pre-infection memory, a sign that cross-reactive memory joined.

This clonotype was counted many times. Its target is unknown. The CDR3 is 14 amino acids. V was shortened by 2 bases and J by 1 base, with 5 bases between the two germline ends. With constant-segment primers, 5'RACE yielded cDNA libraries of TCR alpha and TCR beta that carried sample barcodes and UMIs. One entry per CDR3 protein results from TCRdb running MiXCR on the 5' RACE reads. In the table there are under 400,000 distinct CDR3 sequences, roughly 21% of which are singletons. The sample consisted of PBMCs or a T cell subset sorted from them (not recorded which). The V and J genes are TRBV12-3 or TRBV12-4 and TRBJ2-2; D is undetermined. This sequence was found in an adult woman who had mild COVID-19 (a few samples of this study predate the infection). Cell type and time point are not known. This CDR3 reads CASSLMRNTGELFF. CDR3 in DNA: TGTGCCAGCAGTTTAATGCGGAACACCGGGGAGCTGTTTTTT.